These 10 T cell receptor beta chains came from one sample sequenced in a study of blood T cell repertoires in COVID-19. The repertoire was sequenced with immunoSEQ multiplex PCR; TCRdb's copy has only in-frame clones and lacks some. The repertoire holds about 210,000 clones, with roughly 87% as singletons. The sequenced sample consisted of PBMCs or T cells enriched from blood (not recorded which). The receptors stem from a man between 18 and 35 years old with acute COVID-19.

Comments on this clone: This CDR3 is also generated by other DNA sequences in the sample. The chain joins TRBV29-1 to TRBJ1-1, with a weak D call TRBD1 (5 bases). The CDR3 has 13 residues. The germline V and J ends were trimmed by 1 base and 0 bases, with 6 bases remaining between them. Looked up from germline, CDR1 is SQVTM and CDR2 is ANQGSEA. The CDR3 region has the DNA TGCAGCGTTGAAGGCAGGGTGAACACTGAAGCTTTCTTT. This sequence encodes CSVEGRVNTEAFF.

The V call is TRBV7-8, the J call TRBJ2-7, with 11 nucleotides matching TRBD2. Germline loops: CDR1 SGHVS, CDR2 FQNEAQ. V lost 2 bases and J lost 0; bases outside the gene matches: 9. This CDR3 has 18 residues. CDR3 sequence reads: CASSLKLAGGLSSYEQYF. CDR3 DNA: TGTGCCAGCAGCTTAAAGCTAGCGGGAGGCCTGAGCTCCTACGAGCAGTACTTC.

J is TRBJ2-7 and V is TRBV19; 7 bases map to TRBD1. The V gene end was trimmed by 6 bases and the J gene end by 1 base; junction bases not matched to a gene: 12. Per the germline V gene, CDR1 is LNHDA and CDR2 is SQIVND (reference sequence). This CDR3 is 16 amino acids long. CDR3 protein: CASRTPRGRWSYEQYF. CDR3 in DNA: TGTGCCAGTAGAACCCCGAGGGGGCGTTGGTCCTACGAGCAGTACTTC.

The chain links TRBV6-5 to TRBJ2-3, with D possibly matching TRBD2 (6 bases). Trimming took off 7 bases at V and 5 bases at J, with 16 bases between the two ends. Germline assignment: CDR1 MNHEY and CDR2 SVGAGI. The CDR3 consists of 14 residues. This chain's CDR3 is CASTSSGVLDTQYF. CDR3 nucleotide sequence: TGTGCCAGCACCTCGTCGGGAGTGCTAGATACGCAGTATTTT.

This chain connects TRBV19 to TRBJ1-5; no firm D call. This CDR3 is 13 amino acids long. The V end was cut by 3 bases, the J end by 4 bases, with 7 bases between. Germline values: CDR1 LNHDA, CDR2 SQIVND (reference sequence). DNA of the CDR3: TGTGCCAGTAGTATCGGGGAGAATCAGCCCCAGCATTTT. Encoded protein: CASSIGENQPQHF. The full variable domain, with the rest looked up from reference TRBV19 and TRBJ1-5, is DGGITQSPKYLFRKEGQNVTLSCEQNLNHDAMYWYRQDPGQGLRLIYYSQIVNDFQKGDIAEGYSVSREKKESFPLTVTSAQKNPTAFYLCASSIGENQPQHFGDGTRLSIL.

This chain connects TRBV11-2 to TRBJ2-1, with D uncertain. Germline V gene sequence: CDR1 SGHAT, CDR2 FQNNGV. Trimming removed 0 bases from V and 9 bases from J, with 9 bases in between. The CDR3 sequence is 13 residues long. The CDR3 DNA follows: TGTGCCAGCAGCTTAGAAGGTAGCACTGAGCAGTTCTTC. It translates to CASSLEGSTEQFF.

This chain joins TRBV27 and TRBJ1-1; D not resolved. CDR1 is MNHEY and CDR2 is SMNVEV in the germline V gene (reference sequence). The CDR3 covers 15 residues. The V end lost 0 bases, the J end lost 1 base, and 9 bases lay between the germline ends. Written as DNA, the CDR3 is TGTGCCAGCAGTTTATCGGTACAGAAGAACACTGAAGCTTTCTTT. Encoded protein: CASSLSVQKNTEAFF.

V usage is TRBV5-1 and J usage is TRBJ2-7; possible D gene TRBD2, 5 bases. CDR3 size: 13 residues. Germline V gene sequence: CDR1 SGHRS, CDR2 YFSETQ. Trimming pared 5 bases from V and 6 bases from J, leaving 15 bases between. The CDR3 bases are TGCGCCAGCAGTCGGGCTGGAGGCGGCGAGCAGTACTTC. It codes for CASSRAGGGEQYF. Full variable domain (missing parts from reference TRBV5-1 and TRBJ2-7): KAGVTQTPRYLIKTRGQQVTLSCSPISGHRSVSWYQQTPGQGLQFLFEYFSETQRNKGNFPGRFSGRQFSNSRSEMNVSTLELGDSALYLCASSRAGGGEQYFGPGTRLTVT.

The gene calls are TRBV9 and TRBJ2-3, with 15 nucleotides matching TRBD2. V lost 4 bases, J lost 4 bases, and 4 bases stayed unmatched. The CDR3 covers 16 residues. CDR1 is SGDLS, CDR2 YYNGEE, per germline. CDR3 in amino acids: CASSPGTSGRPDTQYF. The CDR3 region has the DNA TGTGCCAGCAGCCCTGGGACTAGCGGGAGGCCAGATACGCAGTATTTT.

This clone was observed a few times. V and J are TRBV27 and TRBJ1-5; 9 positions agree with TRBD1. V dropped 5 bases and J dropped 7; count of bases not matched to a gene: 9. The length of the CDR3 is 15 residues. The germline V gene has CDR1 MNHEY and CDR2 SMNVEV (reference sequence). Written as DNA, the CDR3 is TGTGCCAGCAGTCCCGGGACAGGGTGGAAACAGCCCCAGCATTTT. Its protein is CASSPGTGWKQPQHF.